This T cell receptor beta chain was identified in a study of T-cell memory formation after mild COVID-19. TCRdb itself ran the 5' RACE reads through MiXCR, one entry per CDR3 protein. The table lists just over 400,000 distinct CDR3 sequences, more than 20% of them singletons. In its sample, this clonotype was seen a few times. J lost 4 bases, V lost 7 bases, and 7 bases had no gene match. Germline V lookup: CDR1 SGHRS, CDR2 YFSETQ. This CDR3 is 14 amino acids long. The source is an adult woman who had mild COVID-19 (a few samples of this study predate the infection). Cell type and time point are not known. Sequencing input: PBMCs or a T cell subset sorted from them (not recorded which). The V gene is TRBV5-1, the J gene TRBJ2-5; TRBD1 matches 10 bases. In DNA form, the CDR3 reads TGCGCCAGCGCGACAGGGGGCGGTTCAGAGACCCAGTACTTC. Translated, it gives CASATGGGSETQYF.